The 14 T cell receptor beta chains below all came from one sample that was sequenced in a study of cytomegalovirus exposure and HLA in healthy donors. It was with 60 Vbeta and 13 Jbeta primers that the PCR ran. Sequenced by immunoSEQ multiplex PCR; TCRdb stores in-frame clones only, minus some. The table has about 160,000 clones, about four fifths seen once. The source material was PBMCs. The receptors shown here come from a male donor in good health and CMV-seropositive.

This rearrangement joins TRBV9 to TRBJ2-1; a possible D gene is TRBD2 (6 bases). Trimming stripped 4 bases from V and 8 bases from J, with 16 bases between. This CDR3 has 14 residues. Germline CDR1 and CDR2: SGDLS and YYNGEE. DNA for the CDR3: TGTGCCAGCAGCCCCTCGGTATGGGGGGATGAGCAGTTCTTC. As protein: CASSPSVWGDEQFF.

The table lists this clone with a few counts. The chain couples TRBV25-1 to TRBJ1-3, with unresolved D. The germline V and J ends were trimmed by 5 bases and 8 bases, with 7 bases remaining between them. This CDR3 is built from 11 residues. CDR1 is MGHDK and CDR2 is SYGVNS in the germline V gene. CDR3 DNA: TGTGCCAGCAGTCCGGGAGACACCATATATTTT. Protein: CASSPGDTIYF. Variable domain in full (rest from reference TRBV25-1 and TRBJ1-3): EADIYQTPRYLVIGTGKKITLECSQTMGHDKMYWYQQDPGMELHLIHYSYGVNSTEKGDLSSESTVSRIRTEHFPLTLESARPSHTSQYLCASSPGDTIYFGEGSWLTVV.

The chain employs TRBV6-5 and TRBJ1-1; possible D gene TRBD1, 5 bases. Deletions cut 6 bases from V and 4 bases from J, with 12 bases between. The CDR3 runs to 13 residues. From germline, CDR1 is MNHEY and CDR2 SVGAGI. The CDR3 loop is CASSPRGVTEAFF. CDR3 nucleotide sequence: TGTGCCAGCAGCCCGCGGGGGGTCACTGAAGCTTTCTTT.

The chain recombines TRBV7-2 with TRBJ2-5; 7 bases agree with TRBD1. The germline V gene has CDR1 SGHTA and CDR2 FQGNSA. V dropped 4 bases and J dropped 4; count of bases not matched to a gene: 6. The CDR3 spans 14 residues. The CDR3 DNA reads TGTGCCAGCAGCTCCGACAGGGCTAGAGAGACCCAGTACTTC. The encoded protein is CASSSDRARETQYF.

The rearrangement links TRBV5-1 to TRBJ1-1; TRBD1 matches 8 bases. Germline V CDR1 and CDR2: SGHRS, YFSETQ. The length of the CDR3 is 16 residues. Trimming cost V 2 bases and J 0 bases; bases outside gene matches: 6. CDR3 sequence: CASSLAQGGLNTEAFF. CDR3 nucleotides: TGCGCCAGCAGCTTAGCACAGGGGGGATTGAACACTGAAGCTTTCTTT.

V usage is TRBV10-1 and J usage is TRBJ2-2; TRBD2 matches 10 bases. The trim removed 3 bases at V and 4 bases at J, leaving 2 bases unmatched. Germline V gene lookup returns CDR1 WNHNN and CDR2 SYGVQD (reference sequence). The CDR3 length is 15 residues. CDR3 coding DNA: TGCGCCAGCAGTGAACGGACTAGCGGCACCGGGGAGCTGTTTTTT. Protein sequence: CASSERTSGTGELFF.

The chain is built from TRBV19 and TRBJ2-7, with D unclear. This CDR3 is built from 15 residues. Germline CDR1 LNHDA, CDR2 SQIVND (reference sequence). With 6 bases removed from V and 3 bases from J, the gap between germline ends came to 18 bases. For the CDR3, the DNA is TGTGCCAGTAGGTTTTCGGTTTCGAATTTCTACGAGCAGTACTTC. Amino acid sequence: CASRFSVSNFYEQYF.

As concerns this clone: Other DNA sequences within the sample encode an identical CDR3. V gene TRBV7-9 combines with J gene TRBJ2-7; D might be TRBD1 (6 bases). Germline CDR1 is SEHNR and CDR2 is FQNEAQ (reference sequence). CDR3 length: 14 amino acids. The germline V and J ends were trimmed by 1 base and 4 bases, with 11 bases remaining between them. DNA of the CDR3: TGTGCCAGCAGCTTAGGGGCAGGGGCTTACGAGCAGTACTTC. This sequence encodes CASSLGAGAYEQYF.

This chain links TRBV7-2 with TRBJ1-2, with no clear D. The CDR3 loop spans 16 amino acids. CDR1 and CDR2 from the germline V gene are SGHTA and FQGNSA. V lost 5 bases, J lost 3 bases, and 19 bases lay in between. The CDR3 loop is CASSQQTGSGDYGYTF. In nucleotides, the CDR3 is TGTGCCAGCAGCCAACAGACCGGGAGTGGTGACTATGGCTACACCTTC.

The V gene is TRBV11-2, the J gene TRBJ2-7; possible D gene TRBD2, 5 bases. The germline V gene has CDR1 SGHAT and CDR2 FQNNGV. The V gene lost 5 bases and the J gene lost 2 bases, with 16 bases spanning the gap. The CDR3 sequence is 15 residues long. The CDR3 here is CASSPAGLGTYEQYF. The DNA of the CDR3 is TGTGCCAGCAGCCCCGCAGGACTTGGCACCTACGAGCAGTACTTC. The full variable domain, its missing parts supplied by reference TRBV11-2 and TRBJ2-7, is EAGVAQSPRYKIIEKRQSVAFWCNPISGHATLYWYQQILGQGPKLLIQFQNNGVVDDSQLPKDRFSAERLKGVDSTLKIQPAKLEDSAVYLCASSPAGLGTYEQYFGPGTRLTVT.

This clone was seen just once. Sequence at one end of the junction differs from germline and may be a read error. The chain is built from TRBV5-6 and TRBJ1-2; no clear D gene. Germline V CDR1 and CDR2: SGHDT, YYEEEE. The CDR3 is 14 residues long. The DNA of the CDR3 is TGTGCCAGCAGCTTGGGTACAGCGGGCTATGGCTACGCCTTC. Its protein is CASSLGTAGYGYAF.

This clone has just one count. This chain uses TRBV27 with TRBJ2-2; D is unclear. Trimming pared 5 bases from V and 6 bases from J, leaving 16 bases between. Per germline, CDR1 MNHEY and CDR2 SMNVEV (reference sequence). This CDR3 is built from 15 residues. Here the CDR3 reads CASSPRMAVSGELFF. CDR3 coding DNA: TGTGCCAGCAGTCCCCGAATGGCGGTCTCCGGGGAGCTGTTTTTT.

This chain joins TRBV6-6 and TRBJ1-5; TRBD1 agrees at 7 bases. Trimming removed 2 bases from V and 4 bases from J; junction bases left unmatched: 2. Per germline, CDR1 MNHNY and CDR2 SVGAGI (reference sequence). This CDR3 region has 14 residues. The CDR3 loop is CASSYQGENQPQHF. The CDR3 DNA reads as TGTGCCAGCAGTTACCAGGGGGAGAATCAGCCCCAGCATTTT.

The chain uses TRBV6-1 and TRBJ2-3; D is undetermined. Germline CDR1 reads MNHNS; CDR2 reads SASEGT. This CDR3 comprises 14 residues. The V end was cut by 8 bases, the J end by 1 base, with 13 bases between. CDR3: CASVRQDGTDTQYF. In DNA, the CDR3 is TGTGCCAGCGTACGGCAGGATGGCACAGATACGCAGTATTTT.